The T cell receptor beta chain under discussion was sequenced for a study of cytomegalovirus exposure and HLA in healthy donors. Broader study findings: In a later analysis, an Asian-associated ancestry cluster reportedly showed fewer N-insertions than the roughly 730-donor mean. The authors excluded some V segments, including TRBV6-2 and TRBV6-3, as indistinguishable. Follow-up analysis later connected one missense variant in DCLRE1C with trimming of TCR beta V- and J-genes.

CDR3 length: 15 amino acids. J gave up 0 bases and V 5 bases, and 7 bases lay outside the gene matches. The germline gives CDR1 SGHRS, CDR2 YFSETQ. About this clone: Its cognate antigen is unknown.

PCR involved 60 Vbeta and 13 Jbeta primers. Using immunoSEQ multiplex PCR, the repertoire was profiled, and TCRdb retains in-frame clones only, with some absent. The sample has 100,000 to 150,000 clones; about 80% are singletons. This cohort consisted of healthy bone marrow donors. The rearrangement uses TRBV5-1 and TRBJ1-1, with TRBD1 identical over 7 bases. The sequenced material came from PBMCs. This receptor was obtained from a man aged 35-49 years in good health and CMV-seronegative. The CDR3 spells CASSLGDSVNTEAFF. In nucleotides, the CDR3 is TGCGCCAGCAGTCTGGGGGACAGCGTGAACACTGAAGCTTTCTTT.